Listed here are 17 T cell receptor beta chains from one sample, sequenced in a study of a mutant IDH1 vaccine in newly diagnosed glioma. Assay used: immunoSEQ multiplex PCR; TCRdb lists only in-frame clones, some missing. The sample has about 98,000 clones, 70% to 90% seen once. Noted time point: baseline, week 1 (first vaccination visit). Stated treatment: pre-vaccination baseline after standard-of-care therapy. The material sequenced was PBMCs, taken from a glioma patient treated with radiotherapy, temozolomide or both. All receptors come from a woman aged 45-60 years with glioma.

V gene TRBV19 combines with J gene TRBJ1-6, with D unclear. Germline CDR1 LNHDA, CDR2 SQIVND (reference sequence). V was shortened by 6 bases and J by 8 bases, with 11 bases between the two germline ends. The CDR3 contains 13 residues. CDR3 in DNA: TGTGCCAGTAGAGACTCCCGGGATTCACCCCTCCACTTT. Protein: CASRDSRDSPLHF.

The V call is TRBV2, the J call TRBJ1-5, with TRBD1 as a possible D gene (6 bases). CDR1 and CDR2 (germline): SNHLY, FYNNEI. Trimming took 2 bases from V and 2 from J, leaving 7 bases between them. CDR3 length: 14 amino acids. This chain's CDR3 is CASSERTGNQPQHF. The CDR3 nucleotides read TGTGCCAGCAGTGAAAGGACAGGCAATCAGCCCCAGCATTTT.

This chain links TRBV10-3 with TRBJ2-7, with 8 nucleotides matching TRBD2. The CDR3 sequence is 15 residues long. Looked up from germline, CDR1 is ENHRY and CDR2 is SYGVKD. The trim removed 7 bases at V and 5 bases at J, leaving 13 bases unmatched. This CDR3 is CAIKGGGTSSHEQYF. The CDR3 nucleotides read TGTGCCATCAAAGGGGGGGGGACTAGTTCCCACGAGCAGTACTTC.

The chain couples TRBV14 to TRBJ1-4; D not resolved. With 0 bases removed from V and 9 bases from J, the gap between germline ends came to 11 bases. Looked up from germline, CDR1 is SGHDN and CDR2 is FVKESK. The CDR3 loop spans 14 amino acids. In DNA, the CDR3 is TGTGCCAGCAGCCAAGAGCCTATCGAACAAAAACTGTTTTTT. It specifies CASSQEPIEQKLFF.

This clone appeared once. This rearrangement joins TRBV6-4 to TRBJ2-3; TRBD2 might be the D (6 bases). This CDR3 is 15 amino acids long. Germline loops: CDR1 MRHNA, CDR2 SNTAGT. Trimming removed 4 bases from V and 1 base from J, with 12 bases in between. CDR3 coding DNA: TGTGCCAGCAGTGGGACTAACCAGCGCACAGATACGCAGTATTTT. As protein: CASSGTNQRTDTQYF.

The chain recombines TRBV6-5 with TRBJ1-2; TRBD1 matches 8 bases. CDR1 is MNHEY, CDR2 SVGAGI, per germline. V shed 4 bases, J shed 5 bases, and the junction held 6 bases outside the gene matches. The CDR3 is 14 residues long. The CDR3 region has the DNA TGTGCCAGCAGTTCCCGGACAGGGCGTTATGGCTACACCTTC. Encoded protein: CASSSRTGRYGYTF.

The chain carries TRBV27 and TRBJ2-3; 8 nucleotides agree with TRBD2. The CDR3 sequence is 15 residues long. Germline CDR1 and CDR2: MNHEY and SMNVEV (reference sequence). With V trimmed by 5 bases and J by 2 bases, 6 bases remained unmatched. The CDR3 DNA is TGTGCCAGCAGTCTTTTAGCGGGACACACAGATACGCAGTATTTT. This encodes CASSLLAGHTDTQYF.

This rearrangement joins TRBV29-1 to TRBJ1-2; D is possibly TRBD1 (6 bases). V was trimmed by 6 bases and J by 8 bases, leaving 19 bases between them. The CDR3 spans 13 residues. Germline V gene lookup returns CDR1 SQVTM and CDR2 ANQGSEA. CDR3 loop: CSVPPADSQGYTF. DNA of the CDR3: TGCAGCGTGCCCCCAGCGGACAGTCAGGGCTACACCTTC.

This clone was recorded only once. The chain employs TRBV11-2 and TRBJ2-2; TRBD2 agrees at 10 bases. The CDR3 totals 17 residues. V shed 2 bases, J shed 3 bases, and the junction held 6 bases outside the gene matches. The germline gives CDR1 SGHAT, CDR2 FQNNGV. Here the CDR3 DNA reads TGTGCCAGCAGCTTAACAGCGGGAGGGCCGGACACCGGGGAGCTGTTTTTT. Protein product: CASSLTAGGPDTGELFF.

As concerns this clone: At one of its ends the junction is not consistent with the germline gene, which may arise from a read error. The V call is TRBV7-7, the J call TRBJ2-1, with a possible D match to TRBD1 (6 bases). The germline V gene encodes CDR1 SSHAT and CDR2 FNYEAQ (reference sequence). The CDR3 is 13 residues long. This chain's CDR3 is CASSSNRDNEQFF. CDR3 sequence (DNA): TGTGCTAGCAGCTCGAACAGGGATAATGAGCAGTTCTTC.

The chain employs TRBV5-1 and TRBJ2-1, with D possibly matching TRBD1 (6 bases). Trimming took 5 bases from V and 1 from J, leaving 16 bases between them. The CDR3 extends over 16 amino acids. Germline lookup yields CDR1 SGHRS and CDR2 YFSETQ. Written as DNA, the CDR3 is TGCGCCAGCAGTCTACGACAGGCTGATTCCTACAATGAGCAGTTCTTC. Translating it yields CASSLRQADSYNEQFF.

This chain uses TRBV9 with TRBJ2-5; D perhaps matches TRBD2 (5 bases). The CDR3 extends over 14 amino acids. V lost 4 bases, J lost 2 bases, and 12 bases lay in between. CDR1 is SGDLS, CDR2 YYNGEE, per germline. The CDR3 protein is CASSSRTGQETQYF. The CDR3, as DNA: TGTGCCAGCAGCTCTAGGACGGGGCAAGAGACCCAGTACTTC.

CDR3 coding DNA: TGTGCCACCTTACCGGACAGGGGCCTATTTGGGGCCAACGTCCTGACTTTC. Translated, it gives CATLPDRGLFGANVLTF. The chain links TRBV10-3 to TRBJ2-6; 9 bases map to TRBD1. The trim removed 10 bases at V and 3 bases at J, leaving 13 bases unmatched. This CDR3 comprises 17 residues. Germline CDR1 reads ENHRY; CDR2 reads SYGVKD.

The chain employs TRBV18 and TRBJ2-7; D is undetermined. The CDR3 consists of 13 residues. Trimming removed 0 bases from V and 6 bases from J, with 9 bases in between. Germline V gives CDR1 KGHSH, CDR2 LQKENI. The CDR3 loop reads CASSPPVLTEQYF. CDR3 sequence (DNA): TGTGCCAGCTCACCACCGGTTCTTACCGAGCAGTACTTC. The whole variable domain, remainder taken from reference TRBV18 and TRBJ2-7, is NAGVMQNPRHLVRRRGQEARLRCSPMKGHSHVYWYRQLPEEGLKFMVYLQKENIIDESGMPKERFSAEFPKEGPSILRIQQVVRGDSAAYFCASSPPVLTEQYFGPGTRLTVT.

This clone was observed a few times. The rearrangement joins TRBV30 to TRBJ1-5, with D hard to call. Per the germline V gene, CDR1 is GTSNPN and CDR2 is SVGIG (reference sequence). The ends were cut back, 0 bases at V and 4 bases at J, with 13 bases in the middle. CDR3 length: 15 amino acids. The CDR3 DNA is TGTGCCTGGAGTGTAGGAGGGATTCAAAATCAGCCCCAGCATTTT. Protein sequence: CAWSVGGIQNQPQHF.

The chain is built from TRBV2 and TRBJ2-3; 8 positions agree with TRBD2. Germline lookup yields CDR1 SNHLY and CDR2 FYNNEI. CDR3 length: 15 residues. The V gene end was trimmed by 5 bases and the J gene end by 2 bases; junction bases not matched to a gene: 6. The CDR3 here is CASSPTSVHTDTQYF. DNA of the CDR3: TGTGCCAGCAGTCCGACTAGCGTACACACAGATACGCAGTATTTT.

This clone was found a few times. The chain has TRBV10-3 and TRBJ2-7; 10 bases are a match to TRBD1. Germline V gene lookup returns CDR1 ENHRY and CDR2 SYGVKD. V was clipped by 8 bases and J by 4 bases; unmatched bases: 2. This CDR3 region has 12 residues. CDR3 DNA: TGTGCCATCGGGACAGGGGATTACGAGCAGTACTTC. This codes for CAIGTGDYEQYF.